This T cell receptor beta chain originates from a study of cytomegalovirus exposure and HLA in healthy donors. About the study: Unique TCRs from HLA-typed donors, 75 million to 100 million of them, were held in an early data release. Study-wide results and limits: Reportedly, HLA-A and HLA-B alleles of most subjects were accurately predicted from TCR beta. Among TCR beta chains, those listed as cytomegalovirus-associated numbered some 160.

The PCR made use of 60 Vbeta and 13 Jbeta primers. Here immunoSEQ multiplex PCR was the method, and the copy in TCRdb shows in-frame clones only, minus some. The sample records about 140,000 clones, more than 60% being singletons. About this clone: Its specificity is not known.

The clonotype comes from a man aged 40-49 years in good health and CMV-seronegative. The sample taken for sequencing was PBMCs.

The CDR3 sequence is CASSPSGTSREKLFF. As DNA, the CDR3 is TGTGCCAGCAGCCCCTCCGGGACTTCGCGTGAAAAACTGTTTTTT. This chain links TRBV5-8 with TRBJ1-4, with D possibly TRBD1 on 5 matching bases. The CDR3 sequence is 15 residues long. CDR1 and CDR2 from the germline V gene are SGHTS and YDEGEE. With 4 bases removed from V and 7 bases from J, the gap between germline ends came to 17 bases.